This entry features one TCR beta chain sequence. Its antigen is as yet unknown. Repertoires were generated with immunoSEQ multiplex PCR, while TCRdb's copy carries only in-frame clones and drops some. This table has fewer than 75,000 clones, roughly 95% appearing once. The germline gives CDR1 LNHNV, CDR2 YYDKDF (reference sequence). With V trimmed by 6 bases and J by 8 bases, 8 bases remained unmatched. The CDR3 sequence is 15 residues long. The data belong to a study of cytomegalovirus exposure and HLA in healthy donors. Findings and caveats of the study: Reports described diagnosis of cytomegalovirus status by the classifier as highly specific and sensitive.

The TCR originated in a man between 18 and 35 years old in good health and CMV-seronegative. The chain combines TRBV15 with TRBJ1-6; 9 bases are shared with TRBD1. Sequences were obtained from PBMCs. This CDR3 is CATSYRDRADSPLHF. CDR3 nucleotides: TGTGCCACCAGTTACCGGGACAGGGCCGATTCACCCCTCCACTTT.